This note documents a single T cell receptor (beta chain) sequence. This sample is drawn from a study of T cell responses to AZD1222 COVID-19 vaccine. Sequencing used immunoSEQ multiplex PCR; TCRdb keeps in-frame clones, though not all of them. Of about 120,000 clones listed, roughly 90% are singletons. In germline, CDR1 is LNHDA, CDR2 SQIVND (reference sequence). The CDR3 runs to 14 residues. V lost 6 bases to trimming and J lost 7 bases, with 15 bases between them. This TCR was recovered from an adult in good health. The material was peripheral blood, obtained on day 0 of AZD1222 vaccination. The rearrangement links TRBV19 to TRBJ1-4, with a possible D match to TRBD1 (6 bases). The CDR3 DNA follows: TGTGCCAGTAGCCAACCAGGGGAAACTGAAAAACTGTTTTTT. Protein: CASSQPGETEKLFF.